The 30 T cell receptor beta chains below all came from one sample that was sequenced in a study of Ad26.COV2.S vaccination and SARS-CoV-2 variants. Treatment in this sample: roughly 18 received Ad26.COV2.S at low or high dose, single or two shots; about 5 received placebo; per-sample allocation not given. Following the first vaccine or placebo injection, samples were taken on day 63. The method was immunoSEQ multiplex PCR; TCRdb's version includes in-frame clones alone and lacks a portion of them. The table records about 350,000 clones, roughly 84% of them present only once. This specimen was peripheral blood, taken in a trial of Ad26.COV2.S vaccine versus placebo. Receptors originate from a person between 18 and 60 years old who received the Ad26.COV2.S COVID-19 vaccine or a placebo.

V gene TRBV4-1 combines with J gene TRBJ2-7, with unresolved D. Per the germline V gene, CDR1 is MGHRA and CDR2 is YSYEKL. CDR3 length: 14 residues. V lost 4 bases and J 5 bases, leaving 15 bases between the germline ends. The CDR3 coding sequence is TGCGCCAGCAGCCCCCTCCCTGGACGGCACGAGCAGTACTTC. Its translation is CASSPLPGRHEQYF.

This chain links TRBV11-2 with TRBJ2-7; 8 bases agree with TRBD2. The CDR3 extends over 15 amino acids. CDR1 SGHAT and CDR2 FQNNGV come from the germline V gene. V lost 7 bases, J lost 2 bases, and 10 bases stayed unmatched. The DNA for the CDR3 is TGTGCCAGCACCCAGTCGCGGGGGGTGGCCTACGAGCAGTACTTC. Translating gives CASTQSRGVAYEQYF.

The chain recombines TRBV5-1 with TRBJ1-5; TRBD1 agrees at 10 bases. Germline V gene data show CDR1 as SGHRS and CDR2 as YFSETQ. The CDR3 loop spans 16 amino acids. Trimming took 4 bases from V and 5 from J; bases not matched to a gene: 9. CDR3 sequence reads: CASSTGTGEPDQPQHF. The DNA of the CDR3 is TGCGCCAGCAGCACGGGGACAGGGGAGCCGGATCAGCCCCAGCATTTT.

The V and J genes are TRBV30 and TRBJ1-6, with D tentatively TRBD1 (6 bases). The CDR3 extends over 14 amino acids. Germline CDR1 and CDR2: GTSNPN and SVGIG (reference sequence). V shed 2 bases and J shed 6 bases, with 11 bases lying between them. CDR3 nucleotide sequence: TGTGCCTGGAGTAATGAGGGGGGTAATTCACCCCTCCACTTT. Translation gives CAWSNEGGNSPLHF.

The chain combines TRBV5-1 with TRBJ2-4; perhaps TRBD2 as D (6 bases). Germline CDR1 is SGHRS and CDR2 is YFSETQ. CDR3 size: 14 residues. V was trimmed by 2 bases and J by 4 bases, leaving 10 bases between them. The CDR3 DNA is TGCGCCAGCAGCTTATCCGGGACTAAAAACATTCAGTACTTC. This encodes CASSLSGTKNIQYF. Variable domain in full (rest from reference TRBV5-1 and TRBJ2-4): KAGVTQTPRYLIKTRGQQVTLSCSPISGHRSVSWYQQTPGQGLQFLFEYFSETQRNKGNFPGRFSGRQFSNSRSEMNVSTLELGDSALYLCASSLSGTKNIQYFGAGTRLSVL.

This clone is a singleton in its sample. The V and J genes are TRBV10-3 and TRBJ1-5; D perhaps matches TRBD1 (5 bases). The CDR3 runs to 12 residues. V was clipped by 4 bases and J by 5 bases, with 6 bases between them. Germline V gives CDR1 ENHRY, CDR2 SYGVKD. The CDR3 region has the DNA TGTGCCATCAGTGTAGGGGATCAGCCCCAGCATTTT. It translates to CAISVGDQPQHF.

The CDR3 protein is CAVRRDSRSGNTIYF. CDR3 bases: TGTGCCGTACGAAGGGACTCGCGCTCTGGAAACACCATATATTTT. The gene calls are TRBV7-3 and TRBJ1-3; D is possibly TRBD1 (5 bases). This CDR3 region has 15 residues. V lost 11 bases to trimming and J lost 0 bases, with 17 bases between them. Germline loops: CDR1 SGHTA, CDR2 FQGTGA.

Regarding this clone: In the same sample, other DNA sequences code for this CDR3. The V and J genes are TRBV6-5 and TRBJ1-2; no clear D gene. Looked up from germline, CDR1 is MNHEY and CDR2 is SVGAGI. CDR3 length equals 13 residues. Trimming took off 2 bases at V and 4 bases at J, with 8 bases between the two ends. CDR3 in DNA: TGTGCCAGCAGTTACGGGCGAGGCTATGGCTACACCTTC. Translated, it gives CASSYGRGYGYTF.

The chain recombines TRBV19 with TRBJ2-1; a weak D match, TRBD1 (6 bases). V lost 11 bases and J 7 bases, leaving 24 bases between the germline ends. The CDR3 spans 15 residues. The germline V gene encodes CDR1 LNHDA and CDR2 SQIVND (reference sequence). The CDR3 bases are TGTGCCTCCAACCCCGGGACCCGCAGGGGTAATGAGCAGTTCTTC. It encodes CASNPGTRRGNEQFF.

About this clone itself: An end of the junction differs from the germline gene, which may be a read error. This sequence joins TRBV14 and TRBJ2-1; TRBD2 matches 12 bases. Per germline, CDR1 SGHDN and CDR2 FVKESK. This CDR3 spans 20 amino acids. CDR3 in amino acids: CASSQERLAGDLKPYSEQFF. In DNA, the CDR3 is TGTGCCAGCAGCCAAGAGAGACTAGCGGGGGACCTCAAACCCTACAGTGAGCAGTTCTTC. Complete variable domain (other parts from reference TRBV14 and TRBJ2-1): EAGVTQFPSHSVIEKGQTVTLRCDPISGHDNLYWYRRVMGKEIKFLLHFVKESKQDESGMPNNRFLAERTGGTYSTLKVQPAELEDSGVYFCASSQERLAGDLKPYSEQFFGPGTRLTVL.

V is TRBV19 and J is TRBJ1-5; D remains unclear. Per germline, CDR1 LNHDA and CDR2 SQIVND (reference sequence). The CDR3 extends over 15 amino acids. CDR3 nucleotides: TGTGCTCAGCCCGGAATAGCTCTTGGCAATCAGCCCCAGCATTTT. Encoded protein: CAQPGIALGNQPQHF.

J is TRBJ1-5 and V is TRBV19, with 7 positions matching TRBD1. The CDR3 loop spans 17 amino acids. V was clipped by 6 bases and J by 0 bases; unmatched bases: 11. Germline CDR1 and CDR2: LNHDA and SQIVND (reference sequence). The CDR3 DNA reads TGTGCCAGTAGGCCCAGGGACAGCGTTTATAGCAATCAGCCCCAGCATTTT. It yields the protein CASRPRDSVYSNQPQHF.

V is TRBV5-1 and J is TRBJ2-7; the D gene is possibly TRBD1 (6 bases). V dropped 4 bases and J dropped 4 bases, with 18 bases sitting between them. Germline assignment: CDR1 SGHRS and CDR2 YFSETQ. The length of the CDR3 is 15 residues. The CDR3 loop reads CASSQGQNRGYEQYF. CDR3 bases: TGCGCCAGCAGCCAAGGACAGAATCGGGGTTACGAGCAGTACTTC.

To note about this clone: Germline and junction disagree at one end, which may indicate a read error. The chain has TRBV7-7 and TRBJ2-5; tentatively, D is TRBD2 (5 bases). There are 16 residues in the CDR3. CDR1 is SSHAT, CDR2 FNYEAQ, per germline (reference sequence). As DNA, the CDR3 is TGTGCTAGCAGCTTAGTTGTTGGCAGTGGAGGAGAGACCCAGTACTTC. Translating it yields CASSLVVGSGGETQYF.

The chain employs TRBV10-3 and TRBJ1-2; 8 nucleotides agree with TRBD1. The length of the CDR3 is 17 residues. The V segment lost 3 bases and the J segment 2 bases; nucleotides outside the gene matches: 11. CDR1 is ENHRY, CDR2 SYGVKD, per germline. CDR3 bases: TGTGCCATCAGTGACGATACAGACAGGGGATCCAACTATGGCTACACCTTC. This codes for CAISDDTDRGSNYGYTF.

The chain has TRBV11-1 and TRBJ2-7, with 9 bases that match TRBD2. The CDR3 is 15 amino acids. The trim removed 4 bases at V and 2 bases at J, leaving 6 bases unmatched. Germline CDR1 reads SGHAT; CDR2 reads FQDESV (reference sequence). The chain's CDR3 is CASSSLAGDTYEQYF. CDR3 in DNA: TGTGCCAGCAGCTCCTTAGCGGGGGACACCTACGAGCAGTACTTC.

The chain employs TRBV9 and TRBJ1-1; D gene uncertain. Germline values: CDR1 SGDLS, CDR2 YYNGEE. Between the trimmed V and J ends, which lost 2 bases and 1 base, there was a span of 9 bases. The length of the CDR3 is 14 residues. For the CDR3, the DNA is TGTGCCAGCAGCGTCGGCCTTTGGAACACTGAAGCTTTCTTT. Translated: CASSVGLWNTEAFF. Combining the CDR3 with reference TRBV9 and TRBJ1-1 gives the whole variable domain DSGVTQTPKHLITATGQRVTLRCSPRSGDLSVYWYQQSLDQGLQFLIQYYNGEERAKGNILERFSAQQFPDLHSELNLSSLELGDSALYFCASSVGLWNTEAFFGQGTRLTVV.

This clone appeared once. The junction and the germline gene differ at one end; a read error may be behind it. This rearrangement joins TRBV7-7 to TRBJ2-3; D might be TRBD1 or TRBD2, each matching 5 bases. The germline CDR1 and CDR2 sequences are SSHAT and FNYEAQ (reference sequence). CDR3 length: 15 amino acids. This CDR3 is CASSSSGSGGDTQYF. In DNA, the CDR3 is TGTGCTAGCAGCTCTTCAGGGAGCGGTGGAGATACGCAGTATTTT.

The V call is TRBV5-5, the J call TRBJ2-7, with D possibly being TRBD1 (6 bases). This CDR3 comprises 12 residues. Germline V gives CDR1 SGHKS, CDR2 YYEKEE (reference sequence). V shed 0 bases and J shed 11 bases, with 12 bases lying between them. The CDR3 is CASSLEVSGEYF. In nucleotides, the CDR3 is TGTGCCAGCAGCTTGGAGGTCTCAGGGGAGTACTTC.

This chain joins TRBV3-1 (or the pseudogene TRBV3-2) and TRBJ1-6, with D perhaps matching TRBD1 (5 bases). CDR1 LGHDT and CDR2 YNNKEL come from the germline V gene (reference sequence). V shed 2 bases and J shed 14 bases, with 19 bases lying between them. The length of the CDR3 is 15 residues. The CDR3 DNA follows: TGTGCCAGCAGCCAATCGGGACCCTTGTTTGCGACCCTCCACTTT. It yields the protein CASSQSGPLFATLHF.

The J gene is TRBJ2-1, the V gene TRBV5-1; D is perhaps TRBD1 or TRBD2 (5 bases each). Germline CDR1 and CDR2: SGHRS and YFSETQ. This CDR3 contains 18 residues. The germline V and J ends were trimmed by 3 bases and 8 bases, with 27 bases remaining between them. CDR3 residues: CASSSGKRETLQGDEQFF. In DNA form, the CDR3 reads TGCGCCAGCAGCTCGGGGAAACGAGAGACCCTCCAGGGAGATGAGCAGTTCTTC. The full variable domain, its missing parts supplied by reference TRBV5-1 and TRBJ2-1, is KAGVTQTPRYLIKTRGQQVTLSCSPISGHRSVSWYQQTPGQGLQFLFEYFSETQRNKGNFPGRFSGRQFSNSRSEMNVSTLELGDSALYLCASSSGKRETLQGDEQFFGPGTRLTVL.

V and J are TRBV2 and TRBJ2-6, with D hard to call. From germline, CDR1 is SNHLY and CDR2 FYNNEI. The CDR3 is 11 residues long. V gave up 3 bases and J gave up 11 bases, with 5 bases separating them. The CDR3 protein is CASSDSYVLTF. CDR3 DNA: TGTGCCAGCAGTGATTCGTACGTCCTGACTTTC.

The V and J genes are TRBV5-8 and TRBJ1-5; D uncertain. The V end lost 4 bases, the J end lost 1 base, and 12 bases lay between the germline ends. CDR3 size: 15 residues. Germline V gives CDR1 SGHTS, CDR2 YDEGEE. The CDR3 DNA sequence: TGTGCCAGCAGCCCATTGGCCCCGAGCAATCAGCCCCAGCATTTT. It translates to CASSPLAPSNQPQHF.

The sample holds a few counts of this clone. V is TRBV5-4 and J is TRBJ1-6; D gene uncertain. Germline assignment: CDR1 SGHNT and CDR2 YYREEE (reference sequence). CDR3 length equals 12 residues. The V end lost 0 bases, the J end lost 8 bases, and 3 bases lay between the germline ends. This chain's CDR3 is CASSLDYSPLHF. CDR3 coding DNA: TGTGCCAGCAGCTTGGATTATTCACCCCTCCACTTT.

The V call is TRBV7-9, the J call TRBJ2-1, with D possibly matching TRBD2 (5 bases). This CDR3 region has 13 residues. Trimming stripped 6 bases from V and 0 bases from J, with 6 bases between. CDR1 is SEHNR, CDR2 FQNEAQ, per germline (reference sequence). CDR3 nucleotides: TGTGCCAGCAGGGGGAGCTCCTACAATGAGCAGTTCTTC. It encodes CASRGSSYNEQFF.

The chain carries TRBV4-1 and TRBJ1-2; 9 bases map to TRBD1. CDR3 size: 14 residues. Germline CDR1 is MGHRA and CDR2 is YSYEKL. The junction had 4 bases not matched to a gene; V was cut back by 3 bases and J by 5 bases. The CDR3 sequence: CASSQGTGYYGYTF. The CDR3 nucleotides are TGCGCCAGCAGCCAGGGGACAGGGTATTATGGCTACACCTTC.

This chain connects TRBV7-9 to TRBJ1-1; possible D gene TRBD1, 6 bases. Trimming shortened V by 5 bases and J by 5 bases, and 15 bases separated the two germline ends. Looked up from germline, CDR1 is SEHNR and CDR2 is FQNEAQ (reference sequence). The CDR3 has 14 residues. The CDR3 is CASSPDRRGTEAFF. The CDR3 DNA reads as TGTGCCAGCAGCCCAGACAGGAGAGGGACTGAAGCTTTCTTT.

CDR3 in DNA: TGTGCCAGCAGCCACTCCCGGGACGGCCTAAACTATGGCTACACCTTC. It encodes CASSHSRDGLNYGYTF. The chain links TRBV7-9 to TRBJ1-2, with D perhaps matching TRBD1 (5 bases). CDR3 length: 16 residues. Between the trimmed V and J ends, which lost 5 bases and 2 bases, there was a span of 18 bases. Germline V lookup: CDR1 SEHNR, CDR2 FQNEAQ (reference sequence).

The rearrangement uses TRBV6-5 and TRBJ2-1, with unresolved D. V was trimmed by 7 bases and J by 4 bases, leaving 8 bases between them. The CDR3 consists of 12 residues. Germline-derived CDR1 and CDR2 are MNHEY and SVGAGI. In DNA form, the CDR3 reads TGTGCCAGCATGAGGTCTTACAATGAGCAGTTCTTC. Residues: CASMRSYNEQFF.

The chain joins TRBV9 to TRBJ1-4; maybe TRBD1 (5 bases). Deletions cut 3 bases from V and 8 bases from J, with 5 bases between. There are 11 residues in the CDR3. Germline CDR1 is SGDLS and CDR2 is YYNGEE. CDR3 in amino acids: CASSGGEKLFF. In DNA, the CDR3 is TGTGCCAGCAGCGGGGGGGAAAAACTGTTTTTT.